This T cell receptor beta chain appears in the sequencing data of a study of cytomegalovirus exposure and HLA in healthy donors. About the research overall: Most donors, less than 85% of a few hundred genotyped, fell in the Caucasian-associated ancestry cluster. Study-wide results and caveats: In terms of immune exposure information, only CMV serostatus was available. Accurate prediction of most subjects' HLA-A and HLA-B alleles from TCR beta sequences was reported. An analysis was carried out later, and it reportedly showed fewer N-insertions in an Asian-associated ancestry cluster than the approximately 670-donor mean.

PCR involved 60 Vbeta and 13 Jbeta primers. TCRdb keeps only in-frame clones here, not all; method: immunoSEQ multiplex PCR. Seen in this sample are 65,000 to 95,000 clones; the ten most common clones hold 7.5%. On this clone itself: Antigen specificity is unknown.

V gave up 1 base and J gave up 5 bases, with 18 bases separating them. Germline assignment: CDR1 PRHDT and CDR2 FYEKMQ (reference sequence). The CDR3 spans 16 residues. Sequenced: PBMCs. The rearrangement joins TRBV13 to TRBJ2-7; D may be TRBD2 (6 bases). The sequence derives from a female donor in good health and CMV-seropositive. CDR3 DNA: TGTGCCAGCAGCTTAGAAGGCCTAGCGAGAGACCACGAGCAGTACTTC. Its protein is CASSLEGLARDHEQYF.